What follows are 7 T cell receptor beta chains derived from one specimen sequenced in a study of T cell responses to AZD1222 COVID-19 vaccine. Sequencing was performed with immunoSEQ multiplex PCR; in TCRdb, only in-frame clones are kept and a portion is missing. The data hold roughly 150,000 clones, with more than 85% observed a single time. The starting material was peripheral blood, obtained on day 0 of AZD1222 vaccination. The receptors shown here come from an adult in good health.

The CDR3 is CSVVPLDRDTEAFF. The DNA for the CDR3 is TGCAGCGTTGTACCCCTAGACAGGGACACTGAAGCTTTCTTT. The chain carries TRBV29-1 and TRBJ1-1; TRBD1 matches at 7 bases. CDR1 and CDR2 (germline): SQVTM, ANQGSEA. J gave up 3 bases and V 4 bases, and 8 bases lay outside the gene matches. CDR3 length equals 14 residues.

The chain couples TRBV4-3 to TRBJ1-6; D perhaps matches TRBD1 (6 bases). This CDR3 is built from 16 residues. Trimming shortened V by 3 bases and J by 6 bases, and 15 bases separated the two germline ends. Germline loops: CDR1 LGHNA, CDR2 YSLEER. CDR3 in amino acids: CASSQDWGARNSPLHF. CDR3 DNA sequence: TGCGCCAGCAGCCAGGATTGGGGGGCGCGTAATTCACCCCTCCACTTT.

V usage is TRBV5-1 and J usage is TRBJ2-7, with 8 bases identical to TRBD1. The ends lost 4 bases at V and 5 bases at J; junction bases unmatched: 11. The CDR3 consists of 15 residues. CDR1 and CDR2 from the germline V gene are SGHRS and YFSETQ. CDR3 sequence reads: CASSGTDRAWNEQYF. The CDR3 nucleotides read TGCGCCAGCAGCGGAACGGACAGGGCCTGGAACGAGCAGTACTTC.

CDR3 DNA sequence: TGTGCCAGCAGCCAAGAGTCCGGGTACGAGCAGTACTTC. It specifies CASSQESGYEQYF. This chain links TRBV5-6 with TRBJ2-7; D remains ambiguous. V lost 4 bases and J 4 bases, leaving 12 bases between the germline ends. Germline assignment: CDR1 SGHDT and CDR2 YYEEEE. The CDR3 totals 13 residues.

The rearrangement links TRBV6-1 to TRBJ1-1, with 9 bases fitting TRBD1. V lost 2 bases and J lost 3; bases outside the gene matches: 4. This CDR3 is 15 amino acids long. Germline values: CDR1 MNHNS, CDR2 SASEGT. The CDR3, as DNA: TGTGCCAGCAGTGAATATAGGACAGGGGACACTGAAGCTTTCTTT. It specifies CASSEYRTGDTEAFF.

The chain couples TRBV19 to TRBJ2-3, with 8 bases fitting TRBD2. CDR3 length: 14 residues. The germline V gene has CDR1 LNHDA and CDR2 SQIVND (reference sequence). The V gene end was trimmed by 3 bases and the J gene end by 7 bases; junction bases not matched to a gene: 6. The CDR3 region is CASSIASGWNTQYF. DNA for the CDR3: TGTGCCAGTAGTATTGCTAGCGGGTGGAATACGCAGTATTTT.

The chain links TRBV6-5 to TRBJ2-5; 10 bases are shared with TRBD1. CDR3 length: 14 residues. Trimming removed 8 bases from V and 4 bases from J; junction bases left unmatched: 7. Germline assignment: CDR1 MNHEY and CDR2 SVGAGI. DNA for the CDR3: TGTGCCAGCTCACGGGACAGGGGTTCAGAGACCCAGTACTTC. Protein: CASSRDRGSETQYF.